The 4 T cell receptor beta chains below were found in one sample sequenced in a study of graft-versus-host responses after intestinal transplantation. TCRdb's table, derived via immunoSEQ multiplex PCR, lists solely in-frame clones and lacks some. The data hold 9,900 or so clones, with 92% observed a single time. The sequenced sample was PBMCs, obtained approximately 42 days after intestinal transplantation. The receptors were gathered from a human patient who received an intestinal transplant, so some T cells may come from the graft donor.

The rearrangement links TRBV7-2 to TRBJ2-1, with D possibly being TRBD2 (5 bases). CDR3 size: 15 residues. The V gene's germline CDR1 is SGHTA and CDR2 FQGNSA. V was shortened by 4 bases and J by 0 bases, with 10 bases between the two germline ends. The CDR3 DNA sequence: TGTGCCAGCAGCTCTAGCCTTAGCTCCTACAATGAGCAGTTCTTC. Translating it yields CASSSSLSSYNEQFF.

This chain's CDR3 is CASSLTGTLIYNEQFF. The DNA for the CDR3 is TGTGCCAGCAGTCTGACAGGGACTCTTATCTACAATGAGCAGTTCTTC. This chain links TRBV27 with TRBJ2-1, with D perhaps matching TRBD1 (7 bases). Trimming removed 5 bases at V and 3 bases at J, with 17 bases between. This CDR3 is 16 amino acids long. Germline-derived CDR1 and CDR2 are MNHEY and SMNVEV (reference sequence).

This clone was seen only once. This rearrangement joins TRBV6-5 to TRBJ1-1; 9 bases are a match to TRBD1. CDR3 size: 16 residues. V gave up 6 bases and J gave up 0 bases; unmatched junction bases: 8. Germline V gives CDR1 MNHEY, CDR2 SVGAGI. The CDR3 spells CASRYTGGTLNTEAFF. DNA for the CDR3: TGTGCCAGCAGATACACAGGGGGCACGCTGAACACTGAAGCTTTCTTT.

This chain joins TRBV13 and TRBJ1-1; D gene uncertain. The V gene lost 0 bases and the J gene lost 0 bases, with 11 bases spanning the gap. In germline, CDR1 is PRHDT, CDR2 FYEKMQ (reference sequence). The CDR3 totals 16 residues. The CDR3 spells CASSLGPSPLNTEAFF. In DNA form, the CDR3 reads TGTGCCAGCAGCTTAGGTCCCAGCCCTTTGAACACTGAAGCTTTCTTT.